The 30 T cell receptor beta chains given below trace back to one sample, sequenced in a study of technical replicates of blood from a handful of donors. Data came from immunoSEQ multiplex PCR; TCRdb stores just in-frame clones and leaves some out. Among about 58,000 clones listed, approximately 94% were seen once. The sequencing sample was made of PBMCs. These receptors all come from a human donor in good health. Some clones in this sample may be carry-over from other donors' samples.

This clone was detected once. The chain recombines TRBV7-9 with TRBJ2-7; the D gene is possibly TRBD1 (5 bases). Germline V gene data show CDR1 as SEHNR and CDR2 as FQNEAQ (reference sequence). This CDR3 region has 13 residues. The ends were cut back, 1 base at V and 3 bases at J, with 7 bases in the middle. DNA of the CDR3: TGTGCCAGCAGCTTAGGTAGGGGCTACGAGCAGTACTTC. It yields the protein CASSLGRGYEQYF.

CDR3 residues: CASSINRGPVRDTEAFF. The CDR3 DNA is TGTGCCAGCAGTATAAACAGGGGACCAGTTAGGGACACTGAAGCTTTCTTT. The J gene is TRBJ1-1, the V gene TRBV7-9; 7 nucleotides agree with TRBD1. Trimming took 6 bases from V and 3 from J; bases not matched to a gene: 16. Per the germline V gene, CDR1 is SEHNR and CDR2 is FQNEAQ (reference sequence). CDR3 size: 17 residues.

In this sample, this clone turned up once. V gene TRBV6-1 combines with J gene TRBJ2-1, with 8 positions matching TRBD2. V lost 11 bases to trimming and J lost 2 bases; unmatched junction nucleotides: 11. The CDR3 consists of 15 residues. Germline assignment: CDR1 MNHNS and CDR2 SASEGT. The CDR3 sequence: CAAKATGGAYNEQFF. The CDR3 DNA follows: TGTGCCGCTAAGGCAACGGGGGGGGCCTACAATGAGCAGTTCTTC.

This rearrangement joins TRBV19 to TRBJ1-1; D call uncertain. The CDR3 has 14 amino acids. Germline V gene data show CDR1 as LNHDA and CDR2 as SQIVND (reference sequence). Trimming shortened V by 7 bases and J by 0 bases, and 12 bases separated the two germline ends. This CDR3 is CASKAVGLNTEAFF. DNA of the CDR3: TGTGCCAGTAAAGCGGTAGGGCTGAACACTGAAGCTTTCTTT.

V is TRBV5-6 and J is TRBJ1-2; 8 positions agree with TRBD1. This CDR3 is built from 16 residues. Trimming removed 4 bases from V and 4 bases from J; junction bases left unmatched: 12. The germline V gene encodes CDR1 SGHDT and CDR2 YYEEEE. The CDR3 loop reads CASSTIRTGRIYGYTF. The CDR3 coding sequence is TGTGCCAGCAGCACGATAAGGACAGGGCGGATCTATGGCTACACCTTC. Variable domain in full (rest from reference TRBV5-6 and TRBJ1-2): DAGVTQSPTHLIKTRGQQVTLRCSPKSGHDTVSWYQQALGQGPQFIFQYYEEEERQRGNFPDRFSGHQFPNYSSELNVNALLLGDSALYLCASSTIRTGRIYGYTFGSGTRLTVV.

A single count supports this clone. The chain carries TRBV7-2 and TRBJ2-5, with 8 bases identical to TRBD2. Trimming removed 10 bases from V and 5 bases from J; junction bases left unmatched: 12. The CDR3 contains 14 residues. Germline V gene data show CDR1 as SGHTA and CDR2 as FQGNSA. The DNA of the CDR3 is TGTGCCACCGGTCCCGGGGGGGCGATGGAGACCCAGTACTTC. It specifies CATGPGGAMETQYF.

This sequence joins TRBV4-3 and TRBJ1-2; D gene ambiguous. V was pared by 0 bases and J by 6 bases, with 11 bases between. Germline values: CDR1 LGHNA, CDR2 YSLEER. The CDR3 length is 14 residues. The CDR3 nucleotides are TGCGCCAGCAGCCAAGAACTAGGCCGGGATGGCTACACCTTC. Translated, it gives CASSQELGRDGYTF.

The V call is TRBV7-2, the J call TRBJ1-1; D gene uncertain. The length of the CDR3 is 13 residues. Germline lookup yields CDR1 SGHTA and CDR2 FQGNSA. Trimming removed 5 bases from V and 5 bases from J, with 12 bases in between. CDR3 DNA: TGTGCCAGCAGCCGCCGCGCTGAGACTGAAGCTTTCTTT. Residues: CASSRRAETEAFF.

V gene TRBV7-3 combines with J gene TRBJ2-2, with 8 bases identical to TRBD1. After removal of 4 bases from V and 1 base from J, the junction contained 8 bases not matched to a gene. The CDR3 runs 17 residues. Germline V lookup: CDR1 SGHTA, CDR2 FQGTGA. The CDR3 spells CASSSPRGQENTGELFF. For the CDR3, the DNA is TGTGCCAGCAGCTCGCCCAGGGGACAGGAGAACACCGGGGAGCTGTTTTTT.

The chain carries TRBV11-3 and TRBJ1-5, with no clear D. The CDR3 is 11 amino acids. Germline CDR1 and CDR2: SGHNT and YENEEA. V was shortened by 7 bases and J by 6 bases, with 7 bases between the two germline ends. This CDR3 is CASNESQPQHF. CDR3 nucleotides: TGTGCCAGCAATGAGAGTCAGCCCCAGCATTTT.

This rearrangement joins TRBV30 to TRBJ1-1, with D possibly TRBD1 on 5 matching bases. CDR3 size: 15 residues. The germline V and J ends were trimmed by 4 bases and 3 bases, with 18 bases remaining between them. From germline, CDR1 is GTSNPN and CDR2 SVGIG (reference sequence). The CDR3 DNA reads TGTGCCTGGACCGTAGTCGGGGGGGTTGACACTGAAGCTTTCTTT. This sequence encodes CAWTVVGGVDTEAFF.

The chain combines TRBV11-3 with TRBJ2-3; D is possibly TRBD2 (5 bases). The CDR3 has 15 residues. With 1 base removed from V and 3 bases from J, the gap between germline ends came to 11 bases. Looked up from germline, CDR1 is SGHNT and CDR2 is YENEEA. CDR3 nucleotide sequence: TGTGCCAGCAGCTTAGCGGGGTTTCCTACAGATACGCAGTATTTT. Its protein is CASSLAGFPTDTQYF.

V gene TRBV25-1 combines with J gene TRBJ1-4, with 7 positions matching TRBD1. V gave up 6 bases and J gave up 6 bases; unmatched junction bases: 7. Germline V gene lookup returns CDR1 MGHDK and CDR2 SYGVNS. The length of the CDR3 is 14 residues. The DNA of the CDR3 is TGTGCCAGCAGCGATCGAACAGGGGATGAAAAACTGTTTTTT. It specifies CASSDRTGDEKLFF.

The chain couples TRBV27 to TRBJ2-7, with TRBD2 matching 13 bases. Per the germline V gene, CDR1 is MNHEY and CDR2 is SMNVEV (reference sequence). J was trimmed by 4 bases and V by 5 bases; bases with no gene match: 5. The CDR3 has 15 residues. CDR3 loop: CASSPGTSGAYEQYF. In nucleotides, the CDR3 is TGTGCCAGCAGTCCGGGGACTAGCGGGGCTTACGAGCAGTACTTC.

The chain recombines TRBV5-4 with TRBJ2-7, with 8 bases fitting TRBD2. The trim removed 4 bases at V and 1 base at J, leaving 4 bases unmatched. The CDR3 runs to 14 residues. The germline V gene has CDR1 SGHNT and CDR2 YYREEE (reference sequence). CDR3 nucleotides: TGTGCCAGCAGCCGCACTAGCGGATCCTACGAGCAGTACTTC. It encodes CASSRTSGSYEQYF.

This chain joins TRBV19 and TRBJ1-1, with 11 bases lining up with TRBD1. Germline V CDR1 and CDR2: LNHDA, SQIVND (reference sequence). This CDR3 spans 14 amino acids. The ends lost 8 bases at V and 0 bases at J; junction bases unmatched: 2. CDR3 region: CASRTGGVNTEAFF. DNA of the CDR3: TGTGCCAGTCGGACAGGGGGCGTGAACACTGAAGCTTTCTTT.

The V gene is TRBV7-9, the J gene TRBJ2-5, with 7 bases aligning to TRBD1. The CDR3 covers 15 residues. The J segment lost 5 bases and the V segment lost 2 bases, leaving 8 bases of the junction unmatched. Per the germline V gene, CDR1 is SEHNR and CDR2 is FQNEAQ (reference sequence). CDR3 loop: CASSLMAGGQETQYF. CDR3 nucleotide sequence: TGTGCCAGCAGCTTAATGGCAGGGGGTCAGGAGACCCAGTACTTC.

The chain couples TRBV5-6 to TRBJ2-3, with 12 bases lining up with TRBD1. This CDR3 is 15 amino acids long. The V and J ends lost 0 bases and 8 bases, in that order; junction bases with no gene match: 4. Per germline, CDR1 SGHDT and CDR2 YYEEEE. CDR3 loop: CASSLAGQGASTQYF. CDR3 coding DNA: TGTGCCAGCAGCTTGGCGGGACAGGGGGCGAGTACGCAGTATTTT.

The CDR3 region is CATTGTGYEQYF. CDR3 bases: TGCGCCACCACCGGGACAGGGTACGAGCAGTACTTC. V gene TRBV10-1 combines with J gene TRBJ2-7; TRBD1 matches 9 bases. The ends lost 10 bases at V and 4 bases at J; junction bases unmatched: 5. CDR1 WNHNN and CDR2 SYGVQD come from the germline V gene (reference sequence). The CDR3 has 12 residues.

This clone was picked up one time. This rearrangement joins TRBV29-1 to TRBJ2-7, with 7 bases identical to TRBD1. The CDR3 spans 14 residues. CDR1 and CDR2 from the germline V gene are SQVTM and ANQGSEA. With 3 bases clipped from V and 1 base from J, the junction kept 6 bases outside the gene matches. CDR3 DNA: TGCAGCGTTGATATGACAGGGCAATCCTACGAGCAGTACTTC. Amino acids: CSVDMTGQSYEQYF.

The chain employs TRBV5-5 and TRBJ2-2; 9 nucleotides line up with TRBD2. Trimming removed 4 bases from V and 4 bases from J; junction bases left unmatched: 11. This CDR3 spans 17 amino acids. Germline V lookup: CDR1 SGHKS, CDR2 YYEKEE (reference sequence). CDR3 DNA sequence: TGTGCCAGCAGCACGGCGGGAGGGGGCACAGGCACCGGGGAGCTGTTTTTT. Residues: CASSTAGGGTGTGELFF.

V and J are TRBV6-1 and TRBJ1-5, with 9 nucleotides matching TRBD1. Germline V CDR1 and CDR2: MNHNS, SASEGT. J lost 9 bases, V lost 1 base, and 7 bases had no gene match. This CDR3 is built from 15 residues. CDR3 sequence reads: CASSEVQGARGPQHF. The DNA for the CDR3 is TGTGCCAGCAGTGAAGTACAGGGGGCCCGAGGGCCCCAGCATTTT.

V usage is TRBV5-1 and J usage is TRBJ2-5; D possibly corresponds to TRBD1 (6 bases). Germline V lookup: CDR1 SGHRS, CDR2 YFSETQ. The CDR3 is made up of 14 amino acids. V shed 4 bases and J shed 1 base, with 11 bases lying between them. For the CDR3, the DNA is TGCGCCAGCAGCACAGGGACCCCCCAAGAGACCCAGTACTTC. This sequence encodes CASSTGTPQETQYF.

The CDR3 nucleotides read TGCAGTGCTAGCCTAGGGGACGAGCAGTACTTC. Its protein is CSASLGDEQYF. The chain combines TRBV20-1 with TRBJ2-7; possibly TRBD1 for D (5 bases). CDR1 and CDR2 (germline): DFQATT, SNEGSKA (reference sequence). This CDR3 spans 11 amino acids. Trimming shortened V by 3 bases and J by 5 bases, and 8 bases separated the two germline ends.

The CDR3 coding sequence is TGCAGCGTTGCAACAGAGGATCCTAGCGGGGCATACGAGCAGTACTTC. Translated, it gives CSVATEDPSGAYEQYF. The J gene is TRBJ2-7, the V gene TRBV29-1; TRBD2 aligns across 9 bases. This CDR3 region has 16 residues. V lost 4 bases to trimming and J lost 4 bases; unmatched junction nucleotides: 14. Looked up from germline, CDR1 is SQVTM and CDR2 is ANQGSEA.

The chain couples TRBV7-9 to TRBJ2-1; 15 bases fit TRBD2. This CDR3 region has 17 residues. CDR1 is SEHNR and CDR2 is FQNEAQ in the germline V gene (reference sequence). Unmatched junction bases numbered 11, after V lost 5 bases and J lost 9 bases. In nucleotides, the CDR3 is TGTGCCAGCAGCAGGACTAGCGGGGGGGCCGGACGGAGTGAGCAGTTCTTC. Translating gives CASSRTSGGAGRSEQFF.

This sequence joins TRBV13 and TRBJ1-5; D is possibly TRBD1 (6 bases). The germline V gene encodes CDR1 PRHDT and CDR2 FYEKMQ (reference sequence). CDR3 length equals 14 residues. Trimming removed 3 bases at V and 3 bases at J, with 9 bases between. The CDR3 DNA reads TGTGCCAGCAGCTTTGGACAGTACAATCAGCCCCAGCATTTT. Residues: CASSFGQYNQPQHF.

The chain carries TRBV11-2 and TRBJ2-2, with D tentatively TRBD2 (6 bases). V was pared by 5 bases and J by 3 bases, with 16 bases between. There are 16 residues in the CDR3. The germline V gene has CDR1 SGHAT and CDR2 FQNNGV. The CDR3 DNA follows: TGTGCCAGCAGCCCGCAACCTAGGGAGGACACCGGGGAGCTGTTTTTT. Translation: CASSPQPREDTGELFF.

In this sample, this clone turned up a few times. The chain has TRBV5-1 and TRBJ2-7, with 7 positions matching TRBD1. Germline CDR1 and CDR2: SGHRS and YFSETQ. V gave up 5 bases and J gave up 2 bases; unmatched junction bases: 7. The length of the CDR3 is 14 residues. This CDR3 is CASRRDRVPYEQYF. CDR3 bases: TGCGCCAGCAGGCGAGACAGGGTCCCCTACGAGCAGTACTTC.

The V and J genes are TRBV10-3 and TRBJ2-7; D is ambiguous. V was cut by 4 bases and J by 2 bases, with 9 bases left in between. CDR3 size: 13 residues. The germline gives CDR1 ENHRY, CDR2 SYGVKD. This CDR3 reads CAISAHTTYEQYF. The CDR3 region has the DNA TGTGCCATCAGTGCTCACACCACCTACGAGCAGTACTTC.